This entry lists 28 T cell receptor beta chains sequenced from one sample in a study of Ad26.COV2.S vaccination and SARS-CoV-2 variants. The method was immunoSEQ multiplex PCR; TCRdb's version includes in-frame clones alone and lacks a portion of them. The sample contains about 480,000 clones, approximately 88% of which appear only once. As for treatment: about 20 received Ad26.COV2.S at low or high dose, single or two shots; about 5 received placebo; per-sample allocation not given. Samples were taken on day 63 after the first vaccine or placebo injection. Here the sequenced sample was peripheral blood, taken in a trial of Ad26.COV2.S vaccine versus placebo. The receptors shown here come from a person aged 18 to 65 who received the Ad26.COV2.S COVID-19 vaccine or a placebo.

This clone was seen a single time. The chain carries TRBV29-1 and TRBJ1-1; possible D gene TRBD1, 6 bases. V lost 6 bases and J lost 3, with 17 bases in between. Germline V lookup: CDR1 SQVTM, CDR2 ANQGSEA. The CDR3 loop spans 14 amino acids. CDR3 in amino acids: CSVVTSGVYTEAFF. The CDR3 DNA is TGCAGCGTCGTGACGTCAGGGGTATACACTGAAGCTTTCTTT.

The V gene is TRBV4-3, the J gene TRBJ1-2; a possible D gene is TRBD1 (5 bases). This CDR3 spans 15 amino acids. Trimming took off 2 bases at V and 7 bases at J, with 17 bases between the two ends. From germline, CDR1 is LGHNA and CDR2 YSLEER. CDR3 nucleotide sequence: TGCGCCAGCAGCCAAAAGACGGGCAGGGTAGCTGGCTACACCTTC. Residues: CASSQKTGRVAGYTF.

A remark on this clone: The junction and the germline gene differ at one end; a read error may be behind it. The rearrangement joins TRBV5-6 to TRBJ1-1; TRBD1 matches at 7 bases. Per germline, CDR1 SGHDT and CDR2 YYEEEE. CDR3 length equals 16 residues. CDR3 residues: CASSSWDRIMNTEAFF. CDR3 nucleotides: TGTGCCAGTAGCTCGTGGGACAGAATCATGAACACTGAAGCTTTCTTT. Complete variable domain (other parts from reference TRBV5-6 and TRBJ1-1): DAGVTQSPTHLIKTRGQQVTLRCSPKSGHDTVSWYQQALGQGPQFIFQYYEEEERQRGNFPDRFSGHQFPNYSSELNVNALLLGDSALYLCASSSWDRIMNTEAFFGQGTRLTVV.

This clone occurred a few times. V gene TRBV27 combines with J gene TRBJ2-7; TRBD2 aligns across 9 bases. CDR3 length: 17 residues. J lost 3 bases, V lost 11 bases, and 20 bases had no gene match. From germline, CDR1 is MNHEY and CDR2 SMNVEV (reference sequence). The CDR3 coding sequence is TGTGCCGAACCCTATGATAGCGGGAGACGTGAGTGCTACGAGCAGTACTTC. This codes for CAEPYDSGRRECYEQYF.

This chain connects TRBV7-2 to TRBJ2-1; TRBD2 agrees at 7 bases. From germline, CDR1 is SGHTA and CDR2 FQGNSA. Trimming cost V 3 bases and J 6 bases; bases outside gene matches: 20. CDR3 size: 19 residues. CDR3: CASSLSGTKATMSGNEQFF. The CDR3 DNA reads TGTGCCAGCAGCTTGTCCGGGACTAAAGCTACAATGAGCGGCAATGAGCAGTTCTTC.

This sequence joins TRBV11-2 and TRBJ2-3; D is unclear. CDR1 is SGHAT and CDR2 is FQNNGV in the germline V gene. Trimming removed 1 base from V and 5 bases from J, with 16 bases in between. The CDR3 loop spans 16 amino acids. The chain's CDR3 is CASSLGTGFGGDTQYF. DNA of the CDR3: TGTGCCAGCAGCTTAGGGACCGGGTTCGGTGGAGATACGCAGTATTTT.

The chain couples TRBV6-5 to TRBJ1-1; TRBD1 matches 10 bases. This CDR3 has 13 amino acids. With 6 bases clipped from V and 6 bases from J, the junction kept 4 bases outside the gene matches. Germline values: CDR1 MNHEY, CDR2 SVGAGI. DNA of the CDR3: TGTGCCAGCAGCCCGACAGGGGGCGCTGAAGCTTTCTTT. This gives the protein CASSPTGGAEAFF.

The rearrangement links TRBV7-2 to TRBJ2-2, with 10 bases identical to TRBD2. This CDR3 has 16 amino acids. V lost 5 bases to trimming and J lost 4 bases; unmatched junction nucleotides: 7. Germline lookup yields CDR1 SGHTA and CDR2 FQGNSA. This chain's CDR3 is CASSLLAGVFTGELFF. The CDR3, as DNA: TGTGCCAGCAGCCTTCTAGCGGGAGTGTTCACCGGGGAGCTGTTTTTT.

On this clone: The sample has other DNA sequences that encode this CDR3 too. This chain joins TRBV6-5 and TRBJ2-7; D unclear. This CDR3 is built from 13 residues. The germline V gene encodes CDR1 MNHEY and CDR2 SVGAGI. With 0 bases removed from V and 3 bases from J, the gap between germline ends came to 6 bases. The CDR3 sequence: CASSYSRGYEQYF. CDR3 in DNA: TGTGCCAGCAGTTACTCGCGAGGCTACGAGCAGTACTTC.

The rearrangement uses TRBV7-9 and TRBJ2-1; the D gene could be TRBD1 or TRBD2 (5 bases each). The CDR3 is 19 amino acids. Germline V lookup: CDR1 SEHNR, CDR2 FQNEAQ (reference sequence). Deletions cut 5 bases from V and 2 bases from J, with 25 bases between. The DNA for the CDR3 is TGTGCCAGCAGCCCCCAACCCGGGACCCAACGGACGCCCTACAATGAGCAGTTCTTC. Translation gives CASSPQPGTQRTPYNEQFF.

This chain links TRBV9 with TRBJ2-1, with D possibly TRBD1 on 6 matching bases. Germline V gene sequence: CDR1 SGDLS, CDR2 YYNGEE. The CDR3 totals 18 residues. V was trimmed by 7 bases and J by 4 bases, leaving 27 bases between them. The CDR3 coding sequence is TGTGCCAGCGGACCGACAAACAGGGCACCCCGCTTTTACAATGAGCAGTTCTTC. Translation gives CASGPTNRAPRFYNEQFF.

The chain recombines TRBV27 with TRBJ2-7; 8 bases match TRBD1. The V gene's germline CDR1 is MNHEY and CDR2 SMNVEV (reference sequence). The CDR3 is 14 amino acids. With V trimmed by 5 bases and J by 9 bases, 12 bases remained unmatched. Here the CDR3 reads CASSTSGTGVWQYF. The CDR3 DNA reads TGTGCCAGCAGTACCTCCGGGACAGGCGTATGGCAGTACTTC.

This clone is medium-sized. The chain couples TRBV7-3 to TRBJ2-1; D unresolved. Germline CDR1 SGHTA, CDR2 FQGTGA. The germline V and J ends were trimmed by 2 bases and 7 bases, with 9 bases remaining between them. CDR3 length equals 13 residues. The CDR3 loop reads CASSLSRKNEQFF. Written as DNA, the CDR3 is TGTGCCAGCAGCTTATCTAGGAAGAATGAGCAGTTCTTC.

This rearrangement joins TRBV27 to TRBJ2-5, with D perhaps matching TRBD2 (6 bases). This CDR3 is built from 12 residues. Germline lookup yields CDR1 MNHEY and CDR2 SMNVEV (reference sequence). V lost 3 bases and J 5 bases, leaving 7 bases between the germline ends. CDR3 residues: CASSFGGETQYF. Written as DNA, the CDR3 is TGTGCCAGCAGTTTTGGGGGGGAGACCCAGTACTTC.

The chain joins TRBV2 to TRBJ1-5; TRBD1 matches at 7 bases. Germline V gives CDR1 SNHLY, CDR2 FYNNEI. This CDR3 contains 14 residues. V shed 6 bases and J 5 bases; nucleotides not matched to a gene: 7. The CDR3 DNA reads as TGTGCCAGCAGGGAGGACAGGAACCATCAGCCCCAGCATTTT. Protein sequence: CASREDRNHQPQHF.

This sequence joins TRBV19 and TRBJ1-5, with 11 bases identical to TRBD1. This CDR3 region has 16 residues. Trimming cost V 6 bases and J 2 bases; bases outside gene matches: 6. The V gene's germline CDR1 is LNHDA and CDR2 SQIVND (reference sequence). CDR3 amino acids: CASSRTGGGGNQPQHF. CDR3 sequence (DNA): TGTGCCAGTAGCCGGACAGGGGGCGGCGGCAATCAGCCCCAGCATTTT.

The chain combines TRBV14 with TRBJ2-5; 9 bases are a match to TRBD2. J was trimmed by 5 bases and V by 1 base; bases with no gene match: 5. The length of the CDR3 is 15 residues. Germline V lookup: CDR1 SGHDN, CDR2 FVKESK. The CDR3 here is CASSQVAGEVETQYF. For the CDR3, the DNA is TGTGCCAGCAGCCAAGTAGCGGGAGAGGTTGAGACCCAGTACTTC.

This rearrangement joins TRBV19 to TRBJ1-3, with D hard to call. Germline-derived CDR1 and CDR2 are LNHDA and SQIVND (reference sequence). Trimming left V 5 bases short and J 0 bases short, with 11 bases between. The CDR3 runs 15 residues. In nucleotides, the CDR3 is TGTGCCAGTAGTGCAATACTCAGCTCTGGAAACACCATATATTTT. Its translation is CASSAILSSGNTIYF.

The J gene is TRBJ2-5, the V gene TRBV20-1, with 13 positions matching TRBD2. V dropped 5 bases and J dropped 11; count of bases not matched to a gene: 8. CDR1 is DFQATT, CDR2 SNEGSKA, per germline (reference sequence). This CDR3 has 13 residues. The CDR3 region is CSAGALTSGRQYF. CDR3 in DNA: TGCAGTGCTGGTGCATTGACTAGCGGGAGGCAGTACTTC.

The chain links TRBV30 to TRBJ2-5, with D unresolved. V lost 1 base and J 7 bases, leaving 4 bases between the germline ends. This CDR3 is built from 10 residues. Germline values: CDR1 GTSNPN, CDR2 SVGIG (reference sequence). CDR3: CAWSGGTQYF. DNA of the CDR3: TGTGCCTGGAGTGGGGGGACCCAGTACTTC.

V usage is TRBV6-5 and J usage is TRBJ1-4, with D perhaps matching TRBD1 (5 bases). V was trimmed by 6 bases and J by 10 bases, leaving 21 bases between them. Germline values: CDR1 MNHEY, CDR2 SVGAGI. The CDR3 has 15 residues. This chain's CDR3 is CASSPGGTTTLKLFF. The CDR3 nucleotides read TGTGCCAGCAGCCCGGGGGGGACGACTACCTTAAAACTGTTTTTT.

The CDR3 bases are TGTGCCAGCAGCCGGGACACTGGGAACACTGAAGCTTTCTTT. Amino acid sequence: CASSRDTGNTEAFF. The chain links TRBV2 to TRBJ1-1, with D maybe TRBD1 (6 bases). The V end was cut by 6 bases, the J end by 1 base, with 12 bases between. This CDR3 is 14 amino acids long. The germline gives CDR1 SNHLY, CDR2 FYNNEI.

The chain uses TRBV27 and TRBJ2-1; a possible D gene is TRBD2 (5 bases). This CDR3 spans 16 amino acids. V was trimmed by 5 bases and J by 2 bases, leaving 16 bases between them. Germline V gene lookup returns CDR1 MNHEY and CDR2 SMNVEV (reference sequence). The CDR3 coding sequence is TGTGCCAGCAGTACCCTGGGAGTGTCAACCTACAATGAGCAGTTCTTC. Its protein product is CASSTLGVSTYNEQFF.

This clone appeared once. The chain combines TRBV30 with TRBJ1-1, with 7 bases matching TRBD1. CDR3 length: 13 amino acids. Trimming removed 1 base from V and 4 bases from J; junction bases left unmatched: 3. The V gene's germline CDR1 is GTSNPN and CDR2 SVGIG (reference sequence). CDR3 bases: TGTGCCTGGAGTGGGCAGGGGGTCACTGAAGCTTTCTTT. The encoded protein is CAWSGQGVTEAFF.

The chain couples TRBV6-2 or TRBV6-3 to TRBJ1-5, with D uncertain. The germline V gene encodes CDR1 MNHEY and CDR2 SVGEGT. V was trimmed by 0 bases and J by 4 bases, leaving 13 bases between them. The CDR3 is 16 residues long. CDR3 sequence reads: CASSYSRRVGNQPQHF. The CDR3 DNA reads TGTGCCAGCAGTTACTCGCGAAGGGTTGGAAATCAGCCCCAGCATTTT.

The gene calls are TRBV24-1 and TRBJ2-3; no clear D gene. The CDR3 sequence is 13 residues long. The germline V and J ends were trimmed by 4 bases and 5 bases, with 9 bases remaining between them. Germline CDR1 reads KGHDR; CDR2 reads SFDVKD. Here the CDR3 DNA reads TGTGCCACCAGTGACAACTACAGAGATACGCAGTATTTT. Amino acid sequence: CATSDNYRDTQYF.

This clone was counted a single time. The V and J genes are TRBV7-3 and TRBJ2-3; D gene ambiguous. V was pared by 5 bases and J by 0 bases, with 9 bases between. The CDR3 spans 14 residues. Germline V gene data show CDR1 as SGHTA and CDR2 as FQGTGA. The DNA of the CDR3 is TGTGCCAGCAGCCCTTACGGGAGCACAGATACGCAGTATTTT. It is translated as CASSPYGSTDTQYF.

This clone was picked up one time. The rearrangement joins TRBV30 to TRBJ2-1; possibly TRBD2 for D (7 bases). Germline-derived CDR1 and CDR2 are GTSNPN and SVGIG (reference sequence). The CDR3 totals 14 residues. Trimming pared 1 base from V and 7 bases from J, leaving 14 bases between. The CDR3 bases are TGTGCCTGGAGTGCCCTTAAGGGGGGGAATGAGCAGTTCTTC. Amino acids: CAWSALKGGNEQFF.